Shown below are 9 T cell receptor beta chains from a single sample sequenced in a study of blood T cell repertoires in COVID-19. Repertoires were generated with immunoSEQ multiplex PCR, while TCRdb's copy carries only in-frame clones and drops some. Of 140,000 or so clones detected, approximately 80% appear once; the ten largest clones hold roughly 6.4%. Input material: PBMCs or T cells enriched from blood (not recorded which). Receptors originate from a woman aged 35 to 49 who had recovered from COVID-19.

This clone was observed once. The rearrangement joins TRBV11-1 to TRBJ2-3; no clear D. The CDR3 consists of 16 residues. CDR1 is SGHAT, CDR2 FQDESV, per germline (reference sequence). Deletions cut 3 bases from V and 5 bases from J, with 18 bases between. CDR3 coding DNA: TGTGCCAGCAGCTTTCCCCTCCTCCGGGTAATAGATACGCAGTATTTT. Amino acids: CASSFPLLRVIDTQYF.

This chain connects TRBV30 to TRBJ2-1; TRBD1 matches 8 bases. This CDR3 contains 12 residues. Unmatched junction bases numbered 0, after V lost 0 bases and J lost 8 bases. Per the germline V gene, CDR1 is GTSNPN and CDR2 is SVGIG (reference sequence). The CDR3 DNA sequence: TGTGCCTGGAGTGTACAGGGGGATGAGCAGTTCTTC. This sequence encodes CAWSVQGDEQFF.

The rearrangement uses TRBV5-6 and TRBJ1-4, with 7 bases aligning to TRBD1. This CDR3 contains 15 residues. CDR1 and CDR2 from the germline V gene are SGHDT and YYEEEE. Trimming removed 4 bases from V and 2 bases from J; junction bases left unmatched: 5. The CDR3 is CASSLTGRTNEKLFF. DNA for the CDR3: TGTGCCAGCAGCCTGACAGGGCGGACTAATGAAAAACTGTTTTTT.

The chain joins TRBV24-1 to TRBJ1-1; D is uncertain. Germline loops: CDR1 KGHDR, CDR2 SFDVKD. Trimming stripped 7 bases from V and 1 base from J, with 9 bases between. The CDR3 extends over 13 amino acids. The DNA for the CDR3 is TGTGCCACCAGGGACTCCTGGAACACTGAAGCTTTCTTT. Encoded protein: CATRDSWNTEAFF.

CDR3 sequence reads: CASSEGQGAPYEQYF. CDR3 in DNA: TGTGCCAGCAGCGAAGGACAGGGGGCACCCTACGAGCAGTACTTC. The chain carries TRBV5-4 and TRBJ2-7, with 11 bases lining up with TRBD1. V lost 4 bases, J lost 2 bases, and 5 bases stayed unmatched. This CDR3 region has 15 residues. Looked up from germline, CDR1 is SGHNT and CDR2 is YYREEE (reference sequence).

The chain links TRBV4-1 to TRBJ2-7, with D perhaps TRBD1 (6 bases). This CDR3 is built from 13 residues. CDR1 is MGHRA and CDR2 is YSYEKL in the germline V gene. The germline V and J ends were trimmed by 5 bases and 4 bases, with 12 bases remaining between them. CDR3 loop: CASSVNRDYEQYF. The CDR3 DNA sequence: TGCGCCAGCAGCGTTAACAGGGATTACGAGCAGTACTTC.

This chain links TRBV5-8 with TRBJ1-5; tentatively, D is TRBD1 (6 bases). Germline assignment: CDR1 SGHTS and CDR2 YDEGEE. The CDR3 contains 16 residues. Trimming removed 4 bases from V and 1 base from J, with 15 bases in between. This chain's CDR3 is CASSRAGDASNQPQHF. CDR3 nucleotide sequence: TGTGCCAGCAGCCGCGCAGGGGATGCAAGCAATCAGCCCCAGCATTTT.

The gene calls are TRBV7-2 and TRBJ2-3; TRBD2 is a possible D gene (6 bases). The CDR3 is made up of 17 amino acids. The germline V gene encodes CDR1 SGHTA and CDR2 FQGNSA. Deletions cut 8 bases from V and 0 bases from J, with 21 bases between. The DNA of the CDR3 is TGTGCCAGCGCGCTGGCGGGGCCCTTACCTAGCACAGATACGCAGTATTTT. Translation: CASALAGPLPSTDTQYF.

The chain employs TRBV4-1 and TRBJ1-2, with D perhaps TRBD1 (6 bases). This CDR3 comprises 14 residues. V shed 1 base and J shed 4 bases, with 10 bases lying between them. Germline lookup yields CDR1 MGHRA and CDR2 YSYEKL. The CDR3 protein is CASSQGQEFYGYTF. In DNA form, the CDR3 reads TGCGCCAGCAGCCAAGGACAGGAGTTCTATGGCTACACCTTC.